This TCR beta chain was obtained from a study of human T cells and chemical hapten exposure (dated by TCRdb to about 2021). General notes on the study: For sensitization, 2% DPC in acetone was applied to an approximately 2 cm by approximately 2 cm area of upper inner arm skin. Throughout the study period of 20 to 25 weeks, patients also received therapeutic DPC doses to the scalp every week. Patch testing on the upper back used Finn chambers containing 0.01% DPC, with scoring done after 6 days according to International Contact Dermatitis Research Group standards. Most of the patients in the cohort were female, and the cohort covered alopecia areata with under or over 50% scalp involvement, alopecia totalis and alopecia universalis. Libraries were pooled for sequencing, and variation in per-sample TCR yields was attributed mainly to small differences in library volumes within the pool. In alopecia patients, the study followed how the peripheral blood TCR repertoire changed in vivo over primary and secondary sensitization to diphenylcyclopropenone (DPC), a hapten. Blood was sampled from patients pre-sensitization (week 0) and at 2, 6 and about 24 weeks after DPC sensitization. Blood for TCR sequencing was provided by twenty-nine alopecia patients at one to four time points (pre-sensitization, 2, 6 and 24 weeks).

Points the paper makes about the study in general: DPC sensitization did not change the number of TCRs with a frequency above 1 in 1000, and there was no evidence of changes in global repertoire structure. Compared with pre-sensitization or healthy control sets, expanded TCRs formed significantly more large CDR3 similarity clusters, which is consistent with antigen-driven responses. Because every patient had alopecia, a presumed autoimmune disease, the patients' immune response might differ from that of healthy individuals. Patch test score was positively correlated with the number of PT1 expanded TCRs, with significance at thresholds 8, 16 and 32 but not at 4. After repeated subsampling, the strength of the expansion versus patch-test correlation and the threshold at which it became significant changed.

The sample's time point label, decoded: pre-sensitization, week 0. Interpreted using the paper, the treatment or condition label stands for: therapeutic diphenylcyclopropenone sensitization with weekly scalp DPC. At each patch-test visit, blood was drawn before the patch test was applied. Patients were considered eligible if aged 18 to 70, diagnosed with alopecia and deemed suitable for DPC therapy, and patients were excluded if pregnant. Unfractionated whole blood was collected in Tempus Blood RNA tubes, and total RNA was extracted from that blood. Trimmed from V: 6 bases; trimmed from J: 4 bases; junction bases lacking a gene match: 6. CDR3 length: 14 amino acids, cysteine to phenylalanine. Of all the DNA, just the CDR3 is kept, 42 bases in frame from base 1. Library preparation used RACE. Reads for this sample came from a NextSeq 500. During library preparation, unique molecular identifiers were attached to individual cDNA molecules so that TCRs could be counted in a quantitative, reproducible way. Both TCR alpha and TCR beta chains were sequenced from each blood RNA sample. Regarding the original processing steps: A median of approximately 96,000 TCRs per sample was observed, with a range of about 20,000 to 690,600. V, J and CDR3 annotation of the TCR reads was carried out using the Decombinator software suite. For PS versus PT1 abundance plots, all samples were subsampled to the same number of TCRs (28,000). Expanded TCRs were defined as absent before sensitization and observed at least eight times at the 2-week time point. The public sequencing data were trimmed at Q25 with fastp and processed into clonotypes with MiXCR by TCRdb, which kept only in-frame beta chains. Every distinct CDR3 protein forms one entry, paired with its most common genes and DNA. TCRdb, not the original authors, processed these V and J calls. Across this sample there are around 250,000 distinct CDR3 sequences, with more than 6.5% seen only once. Approximately 2.3% of the sample rests with the top ten.

This clonotype was seen only a few times. Its cognate antigen has yet to be identified. Qualities for individual bases were not recorded, and no much larger clone is one base off. The chain is encoded by TRBV12-3 or TRBV12-4 joined to TRBJ1-2, with TRBD1 identical over 9 junction bases. The receptor was isolated from a woman aged 40 to 50 with alopecia areata. Some clones in this sample may be carry-over from other donors' samples. Specimen: whole blood, collected in connection with sensitization to the hapten diphenylcyclopropenone (DPC). Here the CDR3 is given as CASRGQGFLYGYTF. The nucleotide sequence is TGTGCCAGCAGGGGACAGGGATTTCTCTATGGCTACACCTTC.